The entry below gives a single TCR beta chain sequence along with its context. Antigen specificity is unknown. These iaTreg cells were HLA-DR+ Tregs. Median disease duration was roughly seven years, range 0.2-19.1. This sample stems from a study of synovial regulatory T cells in juvenile arthritis. Study conclusions and caveats: Synovial Treg CDR3 sequences overlapped more with iaTregs than other circulating Tregs. TCR diversity was lower in inflammation-associated blood Treg cells than in other blood Treg cells.

This CDR3 region has 14 residues. No DNA is given. CDR1 SGHNT and CDR2 YYREEE come from the germline V gene (reference sequence). TCRdb's table, derived via immunoSEQ multiplex PCR, lists solely in-frame clones and lacks some. Its table lists around 9,000 clones. The TCR was taken from a donor younger than 30 with juvenile idiopathic arthritis. The chain has TRBV5-4 and TRBJ2-7. The sample was Treg cells from blood. Indicated subset: HLA-DR+ inflammation-associated blood Treg cells. This CDR3 reads CASSGGGSSYEQYF.